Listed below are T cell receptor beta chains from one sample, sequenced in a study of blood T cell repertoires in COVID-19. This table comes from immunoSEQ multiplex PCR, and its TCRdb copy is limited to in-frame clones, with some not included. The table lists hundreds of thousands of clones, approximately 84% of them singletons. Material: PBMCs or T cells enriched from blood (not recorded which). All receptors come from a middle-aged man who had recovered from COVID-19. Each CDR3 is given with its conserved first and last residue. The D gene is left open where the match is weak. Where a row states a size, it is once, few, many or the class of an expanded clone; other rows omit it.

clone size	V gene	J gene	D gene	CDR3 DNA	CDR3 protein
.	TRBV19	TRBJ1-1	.	TGTGCCAGTAGTATAGTGGGCCCGGACACTGAAGCTTTCTTT	CASSIVGPDTEAFF
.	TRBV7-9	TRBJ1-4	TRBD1	TGTGCCAGCAGCCCCTGGACAGGGGTAGCTAATGAAAAACTGTTTTTT	CASSPWTGVANEKLFF
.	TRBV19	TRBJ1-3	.	TGTGCCAGTTCGCAGGGGAACCGAAACACCATATATTTT	CASSQGNRNTIYF
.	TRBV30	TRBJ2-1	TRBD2	TGTGCCTGGAGTACCCCGGGACTAGCCAATGAGCAGTTCTTC	CAWSTPGLANEQFF
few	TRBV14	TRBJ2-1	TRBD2	TGTGCCAGCAGCCTCCTGACTAGCGGAGGAGACAATGAGCAGTTCTTC	CASSLLTSGGDNEQFF
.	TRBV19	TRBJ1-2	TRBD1	TGTGCCAGTAGTATTTCAGGGGGTAACTATGGCTACACCTTC	CASSISGGNYGYTF
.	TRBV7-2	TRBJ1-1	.	TGTGCCAGCAGCTTAGGACTGGCCGGGGCTTTCTTT	CASSLGLAGAFF
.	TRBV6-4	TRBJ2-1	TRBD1	TGTGCCAGCAGTGACTCGAACAGGGGAGCCTACAATGAGCAGTTCTTC	CASSDSNRGAYNEQFF
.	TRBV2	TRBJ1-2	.	TGTGCCAGCAGTGGAATGGCAGGTGATGGCTACACCTTC	CASSGMAGDGYTF
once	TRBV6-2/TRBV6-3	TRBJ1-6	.	TGTGCCAGCAGTTACGAGTGGGGACACCGAAATTCACCCCTCCACTTT	CASSYEWGHRNSPLHF
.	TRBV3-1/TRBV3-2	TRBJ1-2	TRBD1	TGTGCCAGCAGCGAGACGTACAGGGGAGGCTACACCTTC	CASSETYRGGYTF
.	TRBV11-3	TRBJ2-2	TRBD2	TGTGCCAGCAGCTTAGATTTTGTGGGAGGGCCCGACACCGGGGAGCTGTTTTTT	CASSLDFVGGPDTGELFF
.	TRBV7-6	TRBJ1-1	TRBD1	TGTGCCAGCAGCCCCAGGACAGGGACTACTCTCACCATGAACACTGAAGCTTTCTTT	CASSPRTGTTLTMNTEAFF
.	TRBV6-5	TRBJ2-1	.	TGTGCCAGCAGGTCGCCTGGAGGTGAGCAGTTCTTC	CASRSPGGEQFF
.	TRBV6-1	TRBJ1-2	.	TGTGCCAGCAGTGAAGACCCCGGGGGGCTGGGAGGCTACACCTTC	CASSEDPGGLGGYTF
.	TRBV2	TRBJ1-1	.	TGTGCCAGCAGTGAAGACGGAACCACTACGACTGAAGCTTTCTTT	CASSEDGTTTTEAFF
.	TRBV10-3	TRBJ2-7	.	TGTGCCATCGCCTGGCTTTCCTACGAGCAGTACTTC	CAIAWLSYEQYF
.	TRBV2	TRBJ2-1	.	TGTGCCAGCAGTGAAGGAGCCTACAATGAGCAGTTCTTC	CASSEGAYNEQFF
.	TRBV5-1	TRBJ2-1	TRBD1	TGCGCCAGCAGCCAGGACAGGGTTCCCTACAATGAGCAGTTCTTC	CASSQDRVPYNEQFF
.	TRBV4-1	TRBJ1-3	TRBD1	TGCGCCAGCAGCCAATTAGCGGGACAGATTTTCGGAAACACCATATATTTT	CASSQLAGQIFGNTIYF